The sequence of this T cell receptor (beta chain) was determined in a study of T cell changes during pregnancy in multiple sclerosis. Profiled with immunoSEQ multiplex PCR; TCRdb holds only in-frame clones, not every one. Among some 16,000 clones, 84% were seen once, and the ten largest hold 9% to 10%. The germline gives CDR1 SEHNR, CDR2 FQNEAQ (reference sequence). J lost 6 bases, V lost 6 bases, and 11 bases had no gene match. The CDR3 runs 15 residues. The material was CD8+ T cells from peripheral blood mononuclear cells, obtained in the second trimester of pregnancy. This receptor was taken from a female donor in good health, enrolled as a control in a pregnancy study. The chain couples TRBV7-9 to TRBJ2-7, with 10 positions matching TRBD1. CDR3 DNA sequence: TGTGCCAGCAGACCTACCGGGACAGGGGTCGGCGAGCAGTACTTC. Protein sequence: CASRPTGTGVGEQYF.